Following are 21 T cell receptor beta chains from one sample sequenced in a study of OX40 agonist ivuxolimab in advanced cancers. The data were produced by immunoSEQ multiplex PCR, yet TCRdb's version contains in-frame clones alone and is incomplete. The sample has 35,000 to 55,000 clones, approximately 84% seen once. The specimen comprised CD4+ or CD8+ T cells sorted from blood, sampled in a trial of the OX40 agonist ivuxolimab. Receptors were obtained from an adult with an advanced solid tumor such as melanoma, head and neck, liver or kidney cancer.

The table lists this clone with a count of one. The chain combines TRBV2 with TRBJ2-1, with TRBD2 matching 12 bases. Germline V gene data show CDR1 as SNHLY and CDR2 as FYNNEI. V gave up 6 bases and J gave up 5 bases; unmatched junction bases: 14. CDR3 size: 18 residues. The CDR3 DNA is TGTGCCAGCAGCGATTTGACTAGCGGGAGAGGGCTGAACAATGAGCAGTTCTTC. Translated, it gives CASSDLTSGRGLNNEQFF.

This clone was found a few times. J is TRBJ1-2 and V is TRBV4-1; TRBD1 agrees at 9 bases. The germline V gene has CDR1 MGHRA and CDR2 YSYEKL. The CDR3 has 14 residues. V shed 4 bases and J 8 bases; nucleotides not matched to a gene: 8. The CDR3: CASSPGTGPRGYTF. The DNA of the CDR3 is TGCGCCAGCAGCCCCGGGACAGGGCCAAGGGGCTACACCTTC.

This clone came up once. The gene calls are TRBV4-1 and TRBJ2-3; 7 bases match TRBD1. Germline trimming cut 0 bases from V and 4 bases from J; bases unmatched to any gene: 10. Germline V gives CDR1 MGHRA, CDR2 YSYEKL. The CDR3 contains 17 residues. The CDR3 spells CASSQEGSGGRADTQYF. CDR3 DNA: TGCGCCAGCAGCCAAGAAGGTTCAGGGGGAAGGGCAGATACGCAGTATTTT.

In its sample, this clone was seen a few times. The CDR3 DNA reads as TGTGCCAGCAGCTTCCTTCTGGGTGCCTCCTACAATGAGCAGTTCTTC. It specifies CASSFLLGASYNEQFF. The chain has TRBV5-6 and TRBJ2-1; D gene unclear. The CDR3 contains 16 residues. Germline V gene sequence: CDR1 SGHDT, CDR2 YYEEEE. V was pared by 2 bases and J by 0 bases, with 12 bases between.

The chain uses TRBV28 and TRBJ1-1; no definite D call. Germline loops: CDR1 MDHEN, CDR2 SYDVKM. V lost 3 bases to trimming and J lost 3 bases, with 14 bases between them. The CDR3 has 15 amino acids. Here the CDR3 reads CASSFLQRLDTEAFF. CDR3 sequence (DNA): TGTGCCAGCAGTTTTTTACAGAGGCTGGACACTGAAGCTTTCTTT.

This clone has just one count. The rearrangement uses TRBV5-1 and TRBJ2-3, with D possibly matching TRBD1 (6 bases). The V gene's germline CDR1 is SGHRS and CDR2 YFSETQ. This CDR3 comprises 16 residues. Deletions cut 9 bases from V and 3 bases from J, with 23 bases between. CDR3: CAIETYRVEETDTQYF. The CDR3 region has the DNA TGCGCCATCGAAACATACAGGGTAGAAGAAACAGATACGCAGTATTTT.

This clone was recorded only once. The chain uses TRBV29-1 and TRBJ2-3; 9 nucleotides align to TRBD1. Germline V gene lookup returns CDR1 SQVTM and CDR2 ANQGSEA. Unmatched junction bases numbered 7, after V lost 7 bases and J lost 5 bases. The CDR3 runs to 13 residues. CDR3 in DNA: TGCAGCGGCCTACAGGGGGCTTTAGATACGCAGTATTTT. As protein: CSGLQGALDTQYF.

This chain links TRBV13 with TRBJ1-2; 7 bases line up with TRBD1. This CDR3 region has 15 residues. The germline V gene has CDR1 PRHDT and CDR2 FYEKMQ (reference sequence). Losses at the gene ends were 5 bases for V and 2 bases for J; bases not matched to a gene: 8. In DNA, the CDR3 is TGTGCCAGCAGCCCAGCATGGGACAGCAACTATGGCTACACCTTC. This gives the protein CASSPAWDSNYGYTF.

This chain joins TRBV14 and TRBJ2-1, with D perhaps matching TRBD2 (6 bases). The germline CDR1 and CDR2 sequences are SGHDN and FVKESK. Trimming took off 1 base at V and 0 bases at J, with 10 bases between the two ends. The CDR3 length is 16 residues. The CDR3 spells CASSQVVGSSYNEQFF. The CDR3 region has the DNA TGTGCCAGCAGCCAAGTGGTCGGGAGCTCCTACAATGAGCAGTTCTTC.

V usage is TRBV2 and J usage is TRBJ2-3; D uncertain. The CDR3 totals 11 residues. Germline CDR1 reads SNHLY; CDR2 reads FYNNEI. Trimming took 10 bases from V and 3 from J, leaving 8 bases between them. The CDR3 bases are TGTGCCACAGTAGGTACAGATACGCAGTATTTT. This gives the protein CATVGTDTQYF.

J is TRBJ1-1 and V is TRBV11-3, with D hard to call. This CDR3 comprises 14 residues. Germline values: CDR1 SGHNT, CDR2 YENEEA. The V end lost 5 bases, the J end lost 4 bases, and 14 bases lay between the germline ends. CDR3 DNA: TGTGCCAGCAGCCCGCTCGGGTGGGGCACTGAAGCTTTCTTT. Its protein product is CASSPLGWGTEAFF.

The chain combines TRBV27 with TRBJ2-3; maybe TRBD2 (6 bases). The CDR3 totals 16 residues. Trimming removed 5 bases at V and 2 bases at J, with 17 bases between. The germline gives CDR1 MNHEY, CDR2 SMNVEV (reference sequence). The CDR3 region has the DNA TGTGCCAGCAGTACCGGGACTCGAGGATACACAGATACGCAGTATTTT. Translating gives CASSTGTRGYTDTQYF.

The chain combines TRBV27 with TRBJ2-7; D call uncertain. This CDR3 comprises 14 residues. V was shortened by 0 bases and J by 2 bases, with 8 bases between the two germline ends. Germline V gene lookup returns CDR1 MNHEY and CDR2 SMNVEV (reference sequence). The CDR3 nucleotides are TGTGCCAGCAGTTTATCGGGGAATCCCTACGAGCAGTACTTC. This sequence encodes CASSLSGNPYEQYF.

This chain uses TRBV7-6 with TRBJ2-7; D is unresolved. The CDR3 is 13 amino acids. Germline CDR1 and CDR2: SGHVS and FNYEAQ. Between the trimmed V and J ends, which lost 1 base and 1 base, there was a span of 5 bases. CDR3 sequence: CASSLGLSYEQYF. The CDR3 DNA follows: TGTGCCAGCAGCTTAGGGCTTTCCTACGAGCAGTACTTC.

V usage is TRBV4-1 and J usage is TRBJ2-7, with 7 bases that match TRBD1. The germline gives CDR1 MGHRA, CDR2 YSYEKL. CDR3 size: 12 residues. The J segment lost 3 bases and the V segment lost 4 bases, leaving 0 bases of the junction unmatched. CDR3 sequence: CASSPGGYEQYF. The DNA of the CDR3 is TGCGCCAGCAGCCCAGGGGGCTACGAGCAGTACTTC.

The gene calls are TRBV7-9 and TRBJ2-7; D is uncertain. V was shortened by 3 bases and J by 2 bases, with 5 bases between the two germline ends. The CDR3 loop spans 12 amino acids. CDR1 and CDR2 from the germline V gene are SEHNR and FQNEAQ (reference sequence). For the CDR3, the DNA is TGTGCCAGCAGCTTTAATACCTACGAGCAGTACTTC. This encodes CASSFNTYEQYF.

This clone was recorded once. A read error may produce the germline difference seen at one junction end. The V and J genes are TRBV6-6 and TRBJ1-1; unclear D gene. Germline CDR1 is MNHNY and CDR2 is SVGAGI (reference sequence). The CDR3 contains 14 residues. The CDR3 sequence: CASCPEVAVTEAFF. CDR3 DNA: TGTGCCAGCTGTCCGGAGGTGGCCGTCACTGAGGCTTTCTTT.

The genes are TRBV25-1 and TRBJ1-4; D is unclear. The CDR3 totals 14 residues. Trimming removed 4 bases at V and 7 bases at J, with 13 bases between. From germline, CDR1 is MGHDK and CDR2 SYGVNS. The CDR3 spells CASSVGLLGEKLFF. The CDR3 region has the DNA TGTGCCAGCAGTGTAGGCTTATTAGGTGAAAAACTGTTTTTT.

This chain connects TRBV19 to TRBJ1-1; no firm D call. Germline V gene lookup returns CDR1 LNHDA and CDR2 SQIVND (reference sequence). CDR3 size: 13 residues. The germline V and J ends were trimmed by 1 base and 3 bases, with 6 bases remaining between them. The CDR3: CASSIADYTEAFF. CDR3 bases: TGTGCCAGTAGTATAGCCGATTACACTGAAGCTTTCTTT.

The chain carries TRBV27 and TRBJ1-5; tentative D call: TRBD1 (5 bases). The CDR3 spans 16 residues. V was trimmed by 5 bases and J by 2 bases, leaving 16 bases between them. CDR1 is MNHEY and CDR2 is SMNVEV in the germline V gene (reference sequence). The CDR3 DNA reads as TGTGCCAGCAGTCCTTCTTTTGGGGCAGGCAATCAGCCCCAGCATTTT. Translating gives CASSPSFGAGNQPQHF.

With respect to this clone: The conserved closing phenylalanine or tryptophan is absent in this CDR3, likely reflecting a read error. The chain uses TRBV30 and TRBJ1-6; D might be TRBD1 (5 bases). Germline CDR1 is GTSNPN and CDR2 is SVGIG (reference sequence). The CDR3 has 14 residues. The V end was cut by 2 bases, the J end by 8 bases, with 13 bases between. The CDR3 sequence: CAWSPGRADSPLHL. The CDR3 coding sequence is TGTGCCTGGAGTCCAGGGAGGGCCGATTCACCCCTCCACCTT.